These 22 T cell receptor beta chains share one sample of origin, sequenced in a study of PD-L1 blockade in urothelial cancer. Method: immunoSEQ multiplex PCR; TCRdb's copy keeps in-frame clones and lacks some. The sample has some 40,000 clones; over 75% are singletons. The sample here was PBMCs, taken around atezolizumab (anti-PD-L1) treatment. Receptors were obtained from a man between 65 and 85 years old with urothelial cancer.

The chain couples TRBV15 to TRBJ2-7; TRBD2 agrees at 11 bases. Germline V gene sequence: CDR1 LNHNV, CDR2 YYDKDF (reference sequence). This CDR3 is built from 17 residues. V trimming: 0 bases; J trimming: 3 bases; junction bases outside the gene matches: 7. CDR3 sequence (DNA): TGTGCCACCAGCAGAGAGGTAGCGGGAGGGAACAACTACGAGCAGTACTTC. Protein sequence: CATSREVAGGNNYEQYF. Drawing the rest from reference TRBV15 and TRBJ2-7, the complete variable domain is DAMVIQNPRYQVTQFGKPVTLSCSQTLNHNVMYWYQQKSSQAPKLLFHYYDKDFNNEADTPDNFQSRRPNTSFCFLDIRSPGLGDTAMYLCATSREVAGGNNYEQYFGPGTRLTVT.

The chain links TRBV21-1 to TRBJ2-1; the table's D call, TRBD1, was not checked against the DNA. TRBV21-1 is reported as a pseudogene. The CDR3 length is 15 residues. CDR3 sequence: CASSKELGLFHEQFF. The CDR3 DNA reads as TGTGCCAGCAGCAAAGAATTGGGCCTCTTCCATGAGCAGTTCTTC.

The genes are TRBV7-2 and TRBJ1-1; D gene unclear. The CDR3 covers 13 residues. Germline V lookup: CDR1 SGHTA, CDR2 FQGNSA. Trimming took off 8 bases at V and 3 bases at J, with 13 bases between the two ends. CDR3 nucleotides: TGTGCCAGCCCCGAGGAAAGCGACACTGAAGCTTTCTTT. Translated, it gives CASPEESDTEAFF.

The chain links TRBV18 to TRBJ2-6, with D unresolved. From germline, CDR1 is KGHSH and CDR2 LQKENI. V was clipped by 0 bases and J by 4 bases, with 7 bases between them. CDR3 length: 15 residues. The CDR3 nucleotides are TGTGCCAGCTCACCACCGACACCAGGGGCCAACGTCCTGACTTTC. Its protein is CASSPPTPGANVLTF.

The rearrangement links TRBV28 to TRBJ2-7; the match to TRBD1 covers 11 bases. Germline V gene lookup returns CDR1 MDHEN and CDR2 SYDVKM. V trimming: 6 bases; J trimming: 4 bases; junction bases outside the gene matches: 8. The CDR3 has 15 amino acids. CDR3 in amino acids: CASSLFGTGGYEQYF. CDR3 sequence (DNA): TGTGCCAGCAGCTTGTTCGGGACAGGGGGGTACGAGCAGTACTTC.

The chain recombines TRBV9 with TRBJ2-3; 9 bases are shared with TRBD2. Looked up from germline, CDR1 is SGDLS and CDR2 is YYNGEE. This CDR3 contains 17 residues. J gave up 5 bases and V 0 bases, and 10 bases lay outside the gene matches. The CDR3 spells CASSVAASGMGGDTQYF. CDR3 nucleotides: TGTGCCAGCAGCGTAGCGGCTAGCGGGATGGGGGGAGATACGCAGTATTTT.

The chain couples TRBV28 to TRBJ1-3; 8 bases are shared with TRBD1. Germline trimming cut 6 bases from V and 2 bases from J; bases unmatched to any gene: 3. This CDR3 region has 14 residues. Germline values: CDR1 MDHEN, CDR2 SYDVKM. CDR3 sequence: CASRDRVAGNTIYF. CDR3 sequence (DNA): TGTGCCAGCAGGGACAGGGTAGCTGGAAACACCATATATTTT. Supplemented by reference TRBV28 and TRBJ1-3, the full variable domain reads DVKVTQSSRYLVKRTGEKVFLECVQDMDHENMFWYRQDPGLGLRLIYFSYDVKMKEKGDIPEGYSVSREKKERFSLILESASTNQTSMYLCASRDRVAGNTIYFGEGSWLTVV.

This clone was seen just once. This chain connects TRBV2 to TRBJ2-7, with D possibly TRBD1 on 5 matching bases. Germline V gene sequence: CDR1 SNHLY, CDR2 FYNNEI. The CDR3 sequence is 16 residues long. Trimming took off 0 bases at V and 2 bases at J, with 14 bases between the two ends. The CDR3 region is CASSEARTPNPYEQYF. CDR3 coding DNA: TGTGCCAGCAGTGAAGCGAGGACACCTAATCCCTACGAGCAGTACTTC.

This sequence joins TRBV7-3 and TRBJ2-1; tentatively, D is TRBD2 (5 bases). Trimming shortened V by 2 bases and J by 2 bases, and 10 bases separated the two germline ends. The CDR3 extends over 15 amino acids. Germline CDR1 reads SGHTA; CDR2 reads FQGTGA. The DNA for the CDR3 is TGTGCCAGCAGCTTATCTCGGGGTACCTACAATGAGCAGTTCTTC. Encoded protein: CASSLSRGTYNEQFF. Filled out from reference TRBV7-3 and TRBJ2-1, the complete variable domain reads GAGVSQTPSNKVTEKGKYVELRCDPISGHTALYWYRQSLGQGPEFLIYFQGTGAADDSGLPNDRFFAVRPEGSVSTLKIQRTERGDSAVYLCASSLSRGTYNEQFFGPGTRLTVL.

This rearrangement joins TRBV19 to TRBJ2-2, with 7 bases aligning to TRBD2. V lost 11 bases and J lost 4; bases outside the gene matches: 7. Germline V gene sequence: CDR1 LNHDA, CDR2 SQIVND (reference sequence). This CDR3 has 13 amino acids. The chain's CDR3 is CAGGRASTGELFF. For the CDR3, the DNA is TGTGCCGGGGGGAGGGCCAGCACCGGGGAGCTGTTTTTT.

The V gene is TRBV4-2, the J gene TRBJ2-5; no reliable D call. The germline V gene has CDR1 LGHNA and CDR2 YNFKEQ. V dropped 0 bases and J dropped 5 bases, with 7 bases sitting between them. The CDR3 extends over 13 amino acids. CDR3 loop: CASSQDHAETQYF. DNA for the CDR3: TGTGCCAGCAGCCAAGATCACGCGGAGACCCAGTACTTC.

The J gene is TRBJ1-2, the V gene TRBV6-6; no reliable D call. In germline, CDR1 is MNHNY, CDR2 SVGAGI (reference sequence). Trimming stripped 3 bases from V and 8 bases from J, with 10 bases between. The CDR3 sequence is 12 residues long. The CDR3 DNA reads TGTGCCAGCAGTTATTTGAGAGGGGGCTACACCTTC. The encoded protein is CASSYLRGGYTF.

The CDR3: CASSSGRRIAGTEAFF. The CDR3 DNA sequence: TGTGCCAGCAGTTCTGGACGGAGGATCGCGGGAACTGAAGCTTTCTTT. The V and J genes are TRBV6-5 and TRBJ1-1, with no clear D. This CDR3 has 16 residues. The germline V gene has CDR1 MNHEY and CDR2 SVGAGI. Trimming cost V 4 bases and J 5 bases, with 20 bases left between them.

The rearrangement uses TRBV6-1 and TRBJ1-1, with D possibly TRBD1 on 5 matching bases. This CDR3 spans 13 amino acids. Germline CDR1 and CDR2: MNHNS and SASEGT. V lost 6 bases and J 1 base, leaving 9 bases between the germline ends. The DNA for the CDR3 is TGTGCCAGCAGCCCTCAGGGGAACACTGAAGCTTTCTTT. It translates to CASSPQGNTEAFF.

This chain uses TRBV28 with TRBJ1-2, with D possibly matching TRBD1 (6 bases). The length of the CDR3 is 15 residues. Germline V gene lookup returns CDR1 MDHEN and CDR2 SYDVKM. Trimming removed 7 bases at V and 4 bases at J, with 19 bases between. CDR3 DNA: TGTGCCAGCATCTTAGGTACAGGGACTACCTATGGCTACACCTTC. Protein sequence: CASILGTGTTYGYTF.

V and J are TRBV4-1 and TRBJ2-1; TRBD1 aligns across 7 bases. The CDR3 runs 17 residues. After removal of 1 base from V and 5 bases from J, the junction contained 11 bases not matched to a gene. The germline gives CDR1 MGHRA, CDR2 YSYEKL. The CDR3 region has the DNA TGCGCCAGCAGCCAAGGGGATAGGGGGCTGGGGAACAATGAGCAGTTCTTC. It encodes CASSQGDRGLGNNEQFF.

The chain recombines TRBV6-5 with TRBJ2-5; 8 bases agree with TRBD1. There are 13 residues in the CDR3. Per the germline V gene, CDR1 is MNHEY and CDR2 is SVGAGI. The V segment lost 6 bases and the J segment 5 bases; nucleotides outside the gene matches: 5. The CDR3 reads CASSRQGRETQYF. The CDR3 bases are TGTGCCAGCAGCCGACAGGGGCGGGAGACCCAGTACTTC.

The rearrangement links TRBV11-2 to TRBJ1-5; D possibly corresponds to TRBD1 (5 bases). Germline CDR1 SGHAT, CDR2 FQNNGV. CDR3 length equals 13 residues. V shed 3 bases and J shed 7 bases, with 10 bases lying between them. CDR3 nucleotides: TGTGCCAGCAGCTTCGACAGCAGGCAGCCCCAGCATTTT. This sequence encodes CASSFDSRQPQHF.

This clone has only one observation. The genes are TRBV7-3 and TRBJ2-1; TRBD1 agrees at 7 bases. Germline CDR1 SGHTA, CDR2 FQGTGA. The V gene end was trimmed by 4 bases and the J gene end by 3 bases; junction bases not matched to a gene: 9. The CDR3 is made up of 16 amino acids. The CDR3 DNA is TGTGCCAGCAGCTCCATTCAGGGGGTCAGCTACAATGAGCAGTTCTTC. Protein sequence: CASSSIQGVSYNEQFF.

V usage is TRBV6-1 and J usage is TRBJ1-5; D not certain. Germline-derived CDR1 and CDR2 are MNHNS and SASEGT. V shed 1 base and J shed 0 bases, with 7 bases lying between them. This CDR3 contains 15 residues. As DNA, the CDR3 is TGTGCCAGCAGTGAAGGAGGTTATAGCAATCAGCCCCAGCATTTT. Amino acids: CASSEGGYSNQPQHF.

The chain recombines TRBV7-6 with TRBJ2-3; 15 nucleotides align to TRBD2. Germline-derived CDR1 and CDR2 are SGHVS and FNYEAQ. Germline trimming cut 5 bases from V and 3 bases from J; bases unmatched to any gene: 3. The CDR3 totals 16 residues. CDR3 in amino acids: CASSLGTSGRTDTQYF. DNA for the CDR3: TGTGCCAGCAGCCTGGGGACTAGCGGGAGGACAGATACGCAGTATTTT.

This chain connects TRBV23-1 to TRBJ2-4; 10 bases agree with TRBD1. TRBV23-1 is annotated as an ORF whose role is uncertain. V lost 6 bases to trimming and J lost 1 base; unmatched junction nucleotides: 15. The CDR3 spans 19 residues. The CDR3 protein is CASRRRRDRGGWAKNIQYF. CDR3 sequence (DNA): TGCGCCAGCAGACGCCGCCGGGACAGGGGAGGGTGGGCCAAAAACATTCAGTACTTC.